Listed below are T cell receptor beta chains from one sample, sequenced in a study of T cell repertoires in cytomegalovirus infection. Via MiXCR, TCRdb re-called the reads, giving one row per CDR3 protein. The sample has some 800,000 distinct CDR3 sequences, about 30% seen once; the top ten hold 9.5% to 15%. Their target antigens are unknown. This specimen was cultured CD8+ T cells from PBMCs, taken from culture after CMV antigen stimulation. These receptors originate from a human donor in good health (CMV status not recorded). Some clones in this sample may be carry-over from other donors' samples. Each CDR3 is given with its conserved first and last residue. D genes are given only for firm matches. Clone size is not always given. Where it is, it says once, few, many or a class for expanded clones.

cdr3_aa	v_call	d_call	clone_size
CASRIGTSGGHTDTQYF	TRBV7-6	TRBD2	many
CASSQEGQGAVTDTQYF	TRBV4-1	TRBD1	.
CASSVGAALHEQFF	TRBV6-6	.	.
CASSIIGGWTEAFF	TRBV6-5	TRBD1	.
CASSPGLALSNTGELFF	TRBV7-6	TRBD2	.
CSVEYWTLERETQYF	TRBV29-1	.	once
CSHRDGANYGYTF	TRBV29-1	.	many
CASSLTGWEGYTF	TRBV5-1	.	.
CASSLATQSTSGANVLTF	TRBV7-6	.	many
CASSMNAVMNTEAFF	TRBV19	.	few
CTSSPGEVGDNQPQHF	TRBV4-1	.	once
CASSLKAGSGETQYF	TRBV7-7	.	few
CASSLSDNINEQFF	TRBV27	.	.
CASSGTSGGDGELFF	TRBV5-6	TRBD2	once
CASSLRSNNSPLHF	TRBV4-3	.	.
CASSVGDLNTEAFF	TRBV6-2/TRBV6-3	.	.
CASSLAGGEAEAFF	TRBV7-8	.	many
CATEGQIRNTIYF	TRBV6-1	TRBD1	.
CASSRGTTPGLNTEAFF	TRBV27	.	once
CASSPPGGLSSYEQYF	TRBV18	.	.
CATWTGANYGYTF	TRBV7-2	TRBD1	.
CASSAPEGEGGFYNEQFF	TRBV7-9	.	many
CASSLVGRETKETQYF	TRBV13	.	.
CASSIWSSYNEQFF	TRBV28	.	few
CASSQALGSGKSDTQYF	TRBV4-1	TRBD2	few
CASSYAAYGANVLTF	TRBV6-5	.	.
CASSVDRGRSYEQYF	TRBV10-1	TRBD1	.
CISVSEAYTGSRGTDTQYF	TRBV7-5	.	.
CASSLAGGGGRRNEQFF	TRBV7-2	.	.
CASSFAVDTEAFF	TRBV12-3/TRBV12-4	.	.
CASGHTGELFF	TRBV12-5	.	.
CASSPRPNYNEQFF	TRBV7-8	.	few
CASSLALLAGRGGRRETQYF	TRBV7-8	TRBD2	many
CASSPPPGGDSPLHF	TRBV27	.	.
CASSYSGDRGSASGELFF	TRBV6-2/TRBV6-3	TRBD1	few
CASSGTGGTDEQYF	TRBV2	TRBD1	few
CASSQDGEGRVVETQYF	TRBV4-3	.	.
CASSLGGLTSGANVLTF	TRBV7-9	.	many
CASSDSNAPGSAQYF	TRBV6-4	.	.
CASSKRTGLNTEAFF	TRBV7-9	TRBD1	few
CASSVAGRNNSPLHF	TRBV9	.	.
CSADLHSYNEQFF	TRBV20-1	.	.
CASSESGANRVPGNTIYF	TRBV25-1	.	many
CASTWGGSTEAFF	TRBV7-2	.	few
CASSLDRRGAWTEAFF	TRBV27	TRBD1	few
CSARDPRGMNQPQHF	TRBV20-1	.	.
CATSPGPGASNYGYTF	TRBV15	.	.